The 25 T cell receptor beta chains presented below share a single source sample, sequenced in a study of cytomegalovirus exposure and HLA in healthy donors. With 60 Vbeta and 13 Jbeta primers, the PCR was carried out. Profiled with immunoSEQ multiplex PCR; TCRdb holds only in-frame clones, not every one. The sample has some 120,000 clones, just under 70% seen once. Material for sequencing was PBMCs. These receptors were taken from a man aged 25-45 years in good health and CMV-seropositive.

In its sample, this clone was seen once. The chain recombines TRBV7-2 with TRBJ1-6, with a weak D call TRBD1 (6 bases). V lost 4 bases and J 9 bases, leaving 16 bases between the germline ends. CDR1 and CDR2 from the germline V gene are SGHTA and FQGNSA. CDR3 length: 15 residues. In DNA form, the CDR3 reads TGTGCCAGCAGCTCACGACCCCGGGGGGCTTCACCCCTCCACTTT. Translation: CASSSRPRGASPLHF.

The CDR3 protein is CASSLRDPSGFTDTQYF. The DNA of the CDR3 is TGTGCCAGCAGCTTAAGAGATCCTAGCGGATTCACAGATACGCAGTATTTT. The chain links TRBV11-2 to TRBJ2-3; TRBD2 agrees at 7 bases. The CDR3 has 17 amino acids. The J segment lost 2 bases and the V segment lost 2 bases, leaving 10 bases of the junction unmatched. Germline CDR1 SGHAT, CDR2 FQNNGV. The full variable domain, completed using reference TRBV11-2 and TRBJ2-3, is EAGVAQSPRYKIIEKRQSVAFWCNPISGHATLYWYQQILGQGPKLLIQFQNNGVVDDSQLPKDRFSAERLKGVDSTLKIQPAKLEDSAVYLCASSLRDPSGFTDTQYFGPGTRLTVL.

The gene calls are TRBV18 and TRBJ2-7; tentative D call: TRBD1 (6 bases). V was clipped by 2 bases and J by 10 bases, with 15 bases between them. Germline CDR1 reads KGHSH; CDR2 reads LQKENI. The CDR3 consists of 13 residues. This CDR3 reads CASSPAADRLQYV. The CDR3 nucleotides are TGTGCCAGCTCACCAGCCGCCGACAGGCTACAGTACGTC.

The rearrangement links TRBV5-1 to TRBJ2-7; no clear D. The CDR3 loop spans 13 amino acids. CDR1 SGHRS and CDR2 YFSETQ come from the germline V gene. The V and J ends lost 0 bases and 4 bases respectively, with 8 bases between them. CDR3 loop: CASSLGAWYEQYF. The CDR3 nucleotides read TGCGCCAGCAGCTTGGGAGCGTGGTACGAGCAGTACTTC. Full variable domain (missing parts from reference TRBV5-1 and TRBJ2-7): KAGVTQTPRYLIKTRGQQVTLSCSPISGHRSVSWYQQTPGQGLQFLFEYFSETQRNKGNFPGRFSGRQFSNSRSEMNVSTLELGDSALYLCASSLGAWYEQYFGPGTRLTVT.

V gene TRBV19 combines with J gene TRBJ1-1, with TRBD1 matching over 7 bases. The germline gives CDR1 LNHDA, CDR2 SQIVND (reference sequence). V was pared by 9 bases and J by 4 bases, with 5 bases of the junction left unmatched. The CDR3 is 12 residues long. The CDR3 spells CASRQGPTEAFF. The CDR3 DNA follows: TGTGCCAGCAGACAGGGCCCCACTGAAGCTTTCTTT. Variable domain in full (rest from reference TRBV19 and TRBJ1-1): DGGITQSPKYLFRKEGQNVTLSCEQNLNHDAMYWYRQDPGQGLRLIYYSQIVNDFQKGDIAEGYSVSREKKESFPLTVTSAQKNPTAFYLCASRQGPTEAFFGQGTRLTVV.

The count of this clone is one. The rearrangement uses TRBV5-1 and TRBJ2-1; 10 bases align to TRBD2. The CDR3 covers 16 residues. The J segment lost 6 bases and the V segment lost 1 base, leaving 7 bases of the junction unmatched. From germline, CDR1 is SGHRS and CDR2 YFSETQ. CDR3 nucleotide sequence: TGCGCCAGCAGCTTGTCGAGCGGGAGGGTAGGCAATGAGCAGTTCTTC. This codes for CASSLSSGRVGNEQFF.

The chain links TRBV18 to TRBJ2-2, with 9 bases aligning to TRBD1. This CDR3 comprises 16 residues. The ends lost 5 bases at V and 5 bases at J; junction bases unmatched: 9. Per the germline V gene, CDR1 is KGHSH and CDR2 is LQKENI. The chain's CDR3 is CASSLSGTGTTGELFF. CDR3 bases: TGTGCCAGCTCATTATCCGGGACAGGGACTACCGGGGAGCTGTTTTTT.

The J gene is TRBJ2-5, the V gene TRBV6-5, with D tentatively TRBD2 (5 bases). Trimming removed 2 bases at V and 2 bases at J, with 9 bases between. CDR3 length: 14 amino acids. Germline CDR1 is MNHEY and CDR2 is SVGAGI. In nucleotides, the CDR3 is TGTGCCAGCAGTTACGTCGGGGTTCAAGAGACCCAGTACTTC. Translation: CASSYVGVQETQYF.

A word on this clone: One junction end does not reproduce the germline sequence, and a read error may be involved. Other DNA sequences in this sample translate to the same CDR3. This rearrangement joins TRBV7-3 to TRBJ1-5; 10 bases are a match to TRBD1. The CDR3 spans 15 residues. Germline CDR1 is SGHTA and CDR2 is FQGTGA. CDR3 DNA: TGTGCCAGTAGCTTGGGACAGGGGCCGGATCAGCCCCAGCATTTT. It specifies CASSLGQGPDQPQHF.

The chain recombines TRBV28 with TRBJ2-3; 13 nucleotides line up with TRBD2. The CDR3 runs 16 residues. V lost 5 bases to trimming and J lost 4 bases; unmatched junction nucleotides: 6. CDR1 is MDHEN and CDR2 is SYDVKM in the germline V gene. DNA of the CDR3: TGTGCCAGCAGTACCCGGACTAGCGGGAGTCCAGATACGCAGTATTTT. Its protein product is CASSTRTSGSPDTQYF.

This sequence joins TRBV12-5 and TRBJ2-2, with D possibly being TRBD1 (5 bases). Trimming stripped 2 bases from V and 0 bases from J, with 10 bases between. Per the germline V gene, CDR1 is LGHNT and CDR2 is FRNRAP. The CDR3 extends over 16 amino acids. DNA for the CDR3: TGTGCTAGTGGTTTGAGGGGTTCTCCGAACACCGGGGAGCTGTTTTTT. This sequence encodes CASGLRGSPNTGELFF.

V and J are TRBV11-2 and TRBJ1-3; the D is unclear. This CDR3 has 13 amino acids. V dropped 5 bases and J dropped 4 bases, with 9 bases sitting between them. Germline V gene lookup returns CDR1 SGHAT and CDR2 FQNNGV. CDR3 nucleotide sequence: TGTGCCAGCAGCGAGGATCGGGGAAACACCATATATTTT. Translation: CASSEDRGNTIYF.

V usage is TRBV2 and J usage is TRBJ1-2; no clear D gene. V was pared by 8 bases and J by 0 bases, with 10 bases between. Germline V gene sequence: CDR1 SNHLY, CDR2 FYNNEI. This CDR3 is 13 amino acids long. CDR3 bases: TGTGCCAGCCCTCGAGAAGCTAACTATGGCTACACCTTC. Translation: CASPREANYGYTF.

The J gene is TRBJ1-2, the V gene TRBV27, with TRBD1 as a possible D gene (6 bases). The germline V and J ends were trimmed by 5 bases and 4 bases, with 14 bases remaining between them. This CDR3 spans 14 amino acids. Germline V gene data show CDR1 as MNHEY and CDR2 as SMNVEV (reference sequence). The CDR3 protein is CASSPGQGRYGYTF. The CDR3 DNA reads TGTGCCAGCAGTCCAGGGCAGGGGCGCTATGGCTACACCTTC.

The chain recombines TRBV10-3 with TRBJ2-5, with 7 bases that match TRBD2. The trim removed 2 bases at V and 5 bases at J, leaving 5 bases unmatched. Per the germline V gene, CDR1 is ENHRY and CDR2 is SYGVKD. The CDR3 sequence is 14 residues long. CDR3 protein: CAISERRGSETQYF. The CDR3 bases are TGTGCCATCAGTGAGAGGCGGGGGAGTGAGACCCAGTACTTC.

The chain is built from TRBV7-8 and TRBJ2-1; 11 bases are shared with TRBD2. Germline loops: CDR1 SGHVS, CDR2 FQNEAQ. V trimming: 3 bases; J trimming: 9 bases; junction bases outside the gene matches: 7. This CDR3 has 15 residues. The CDR3 region is CASSFSGGAGGEQFF. CDR3 DNA: TGTGCCAGCAGCTTTAGCGGGGGGGCCGGTGGTGAGCAGTTCTTC.

V usage is TRBV19 and J usage is TRBJ2-1; 10 bases match TRBD2. Germline assignment: CDR1 LNHDA and CDR2 SQIVND (reference sequence). This CDR3 has 15 residues. V dropped 6 bases and J dropped 5; count of bases not matched to a gene: 7. The CDR3 region is CASRGAGGPHNEQFF. The CDR3 DNA reads TGTGCCAGTAGGGGAGCGGGAGGGCCCCACAATGAGCAGTTCTTC.

V is TRBV21-1 and J is TRBJ1-2; TRBD1 was called by the table and not checked on the DNA. TRBV21-1 is tagged as a pseudogene. The CDR3 runs to 17 residues. The CDR3 DNA follows: TGTGCCAGCAGCTCCGAACCCCTCAGGGGGGTTAACTATGGCTACACCTTC. Protein product: CASSSEPLRGVNYGYTF.

The chain is built from TRBV5-5 and TRBJ2-7, with 9 positions matching TRBD1. V was clipped by 4 bases and J by 4 bases; unmatched bases: 9. Per germline, CDR1 SGHKS and CDR2 YYEKEE (reference sequence). The CDR3 spans 15 residues. The CDR3 DNA is TGTGCCAGCAGCCAATCCGGGACAGGGATTTACGAGCAGTACGTC. Amino acid sequence: CASSQSGTGIYEQYV.

V usage is TRBV5-4 and J usage is TRBJ2-7, with a possible D match to TRBD2 (5 bases). V was clipped by 0 bases and J by 6 bases, with 7 bases between them. This CDR3 region has 12 residues. The germline V gene has CDR1 SGHNT and CDR2 YYREEE (reference sequence). The CDR3 protein is CASSLGGGEQYF. The CDR3 DNA sequence: TGTGCCAGCAGCTTGGGAGGAGGCGAGCAGTACTTC.

The chain links TRBV28 to TRBJ2-7; D is perhaps TRBD1 (6 bases). V lost 6 bases and J lost 3, with 15 bases in between. Germline V gene sequence: CDR1 MDHEN, CDR2 SYDVKM. CDR3 size: 14 residues. The CDR3 coding sequence is TGTGCCAGCAGCCGACCAACAGGGCTCTACGAGCAGTACGTC. It specifies CASSRPTGLYEQYV.

This chain joins TRBV7-2 and TRBJ2-1; 15 bases agree with TRBD2. The CDR3 totals 17 residues. Looked up from germline, CDR1 is SGHTA and CDR2 is FQGNSA. Trimming took 3 bases from V and 6 from J; bases not matched to a gene: 6. The CDR3 spells CASSFPRTSGGGNEQFF. DNA of the CDR3: TGTGCCAGCAGCTTCCCTAGGACTAGCGGGGGGGGCAATGAGCAGTTCTTC.

The CDR3 loop is CASSLKRGAEDTQYF. CDR3 coding DNA: TGTGCCAGCAGCTTGAAACGGGGAGCCGAAGATACGCAGTATTTT. The chain combines TRBV5-4 with TRBJ2-3; the D gene is possibly TRBD2 (5 bases). The CDR3 is 15 amino acids. Germline CDR1 and CDR2: SGHNT and YYREEE (reference sequence). Trimming shortened V by 1 base and J by 5 bases, and 14 bases separated the two germline ends. Filled out from reference TRBV5-4 and TRBJ2-3, the complete variable domain reads ETGVTQSPTHLIKTRGQQVTLRCSSQSGHNTVSWYQQALGQGPQFIFQYYREEENGRGNFPPRFSGLQFPNYSSELNVNALELDDSALYLCASSLKRGAEDTQYFGPGTRLTVL.

V is TRBV5-5 and J is TRBJ2-3, with a tentative D call TRBD2 (7 bases). The V gene lost 0 bases and the J gene lost 6 bases, with 14 bases spanning the gap. The CDR3 has 15 residues. The V gene's germline CDR1 is SGHKS and CDR2 YYEKEE (reference sequence). CDR3 protein: CASSLVGGRGDTQYF. CDR3 bases: TGTGCCAGCAGCTTGGTCGGGGGGCGAGGGGATACGCAGTATTTT. Based on the CDR3 plus reference TRBV5-5 and TRBJ2-3, the full variable domain is DAGVTQSPTHLIKTRGQQVTLRCSPISGHKSVSWYQQVLGQGPQFIFQYYEKEERGRGNFPDRFSARQFPNYSSELNVNALLLGDSALYLCASSLVGGRGDTQYFGPGTRLTVL.

This sequence joins TRBV27 and TRBJ1-1; TRBD1 agrees at 8 bases. Trimming removed 5 bases from V and 2 bases from J; junction bases left unmatched: 10. The CDR3 contains 16 residues. CDR1 is MNHEY, CDR2 SMNVEV, per germline (reference sequence). The CDR3 loop is CASSRSPGQGNTEAFF. In nucleotides, the CDR3 is TGTGCCAGCAGTCGATCCCCCGGACAGGGAAACACTGAAGCTTTCTTT.